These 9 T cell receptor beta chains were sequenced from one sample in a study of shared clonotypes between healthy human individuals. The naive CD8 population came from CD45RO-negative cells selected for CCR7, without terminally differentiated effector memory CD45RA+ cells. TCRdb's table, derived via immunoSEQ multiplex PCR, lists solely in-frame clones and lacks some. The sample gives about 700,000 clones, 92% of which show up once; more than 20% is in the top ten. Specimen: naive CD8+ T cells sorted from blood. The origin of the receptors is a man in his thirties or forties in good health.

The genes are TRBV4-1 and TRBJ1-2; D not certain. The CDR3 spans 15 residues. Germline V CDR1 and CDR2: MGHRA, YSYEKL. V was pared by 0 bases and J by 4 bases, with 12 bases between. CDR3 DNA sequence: TGCGCCAGCAGCCAAGAGTACAGAACCCTCTATGGCTACACCTTC. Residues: CASSQEYRTLYGYTF.

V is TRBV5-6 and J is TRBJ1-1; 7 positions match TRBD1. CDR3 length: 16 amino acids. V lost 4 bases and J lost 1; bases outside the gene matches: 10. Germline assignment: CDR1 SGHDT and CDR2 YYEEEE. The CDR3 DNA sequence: TGTGCCAGCAGCGGACCTGCACAGGGGAAGAACACTGAAGCTTTCTTT. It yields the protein CASSGPAQGKNTEAFF.

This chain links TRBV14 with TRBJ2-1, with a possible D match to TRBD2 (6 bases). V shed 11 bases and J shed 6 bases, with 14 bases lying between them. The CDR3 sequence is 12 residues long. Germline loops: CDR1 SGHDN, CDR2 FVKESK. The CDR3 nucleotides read TGTGCCTGCCGGGACTGGGGCAATGAGCAGTTCTTC. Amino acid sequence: CACRDWGNEQFF.

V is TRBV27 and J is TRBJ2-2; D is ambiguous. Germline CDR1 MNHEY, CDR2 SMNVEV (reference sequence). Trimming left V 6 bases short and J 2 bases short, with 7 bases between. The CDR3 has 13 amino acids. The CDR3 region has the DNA TGTGCCAGCAGAAATCCAAACACCGGGGAGCTGTTTTTT. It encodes CASRNPNTGELFF.

The CDR3 region has the DNA TGTGCCAGCACCCTCTTGTCGGACAGGGGAGGATGGAGGGAAAAACTGTTTTTT. The encoded protein is CASTLLSDRGGWREKLFF. V gene TRBV5-6 combines with J gene TRBJ1-4; TRBD1 aligns across 9 bases. The CDR3 extends over 18 amino acids. In germline, CDR1 is SGHDT, CDR2 YYEEEE. J was trimmed by 8 bases and V by 6 bases; bases with no gene match: 20.

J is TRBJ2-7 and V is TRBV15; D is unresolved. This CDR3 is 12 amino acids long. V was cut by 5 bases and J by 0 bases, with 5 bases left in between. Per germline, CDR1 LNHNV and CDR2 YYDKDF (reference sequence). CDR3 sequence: CATSGSSYEQYF. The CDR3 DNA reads TGTGCCACCAGCGGATCCTCCTACGAGCAGTACTTC.

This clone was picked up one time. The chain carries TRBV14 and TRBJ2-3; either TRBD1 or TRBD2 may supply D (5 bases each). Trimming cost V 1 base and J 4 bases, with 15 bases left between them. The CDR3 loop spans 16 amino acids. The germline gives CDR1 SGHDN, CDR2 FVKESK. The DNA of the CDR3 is TGTGCCAGCAGCCAAGGCAGCTTCGGGACCGCAGATACGCAGTATTTT. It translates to CASSQGSFGTADTQYF.

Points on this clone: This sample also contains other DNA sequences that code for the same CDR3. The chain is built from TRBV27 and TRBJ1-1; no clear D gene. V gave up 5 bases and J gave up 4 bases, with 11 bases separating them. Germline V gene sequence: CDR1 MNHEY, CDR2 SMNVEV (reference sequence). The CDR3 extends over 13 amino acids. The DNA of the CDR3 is TGTGCCAGCAGTATCTTGGGAGCCACTGAAGCTTTCTTT. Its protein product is CASSILGATEAFF.

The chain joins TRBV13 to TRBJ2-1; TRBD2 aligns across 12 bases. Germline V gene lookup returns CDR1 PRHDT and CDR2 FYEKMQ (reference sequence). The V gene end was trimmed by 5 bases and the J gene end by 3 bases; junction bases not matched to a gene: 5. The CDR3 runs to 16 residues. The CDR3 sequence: CASSLGTSGYYNEQFF. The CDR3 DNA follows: TGTGCCAGCAGCCTTGGGACTAGCGGGTACTACAATGAGCAGTTCTTC.